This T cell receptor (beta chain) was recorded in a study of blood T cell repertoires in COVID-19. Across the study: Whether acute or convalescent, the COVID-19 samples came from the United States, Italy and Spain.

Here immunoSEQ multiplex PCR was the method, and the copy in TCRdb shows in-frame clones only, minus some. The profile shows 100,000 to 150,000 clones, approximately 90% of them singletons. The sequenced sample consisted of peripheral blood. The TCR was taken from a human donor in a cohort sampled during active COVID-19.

The DNA for the CDR3 is TGTGCCAGCAGCCGTCAGGGCTACGAGCAGTACTTC. This encodes CASSRQGYEQYF. This sequence joins TRBV12-3 or TRBV12-4 and TRBJ2-7; D is possibly TRBD1 (5 bases). Trimming pared 6 bases from V and 3 bases from J, leaving 9 bases between. The length of the CDR3 is 12 residues.